These 20 T cell receptor beta chains were sequenced from one sample in a study of control samples from healthy donors and cancer patients. The assay was immunoSEQ multiplex PCR, and TCRdb's table has in-frame clones only and misses some. Among around 180,000 clones listed, about 91% were seen once. The specimen sequenced was blood. Receptors originate from a woman aged 25 to 39 in good health.

V is TRBV12-3 or TRBV12-4 and J is TRBJ2-5; D ambiguous. Trimming pared 1 base from V and 10 bases from J, leaving 10 bases between. This CDR3 spans 12 amino acids. In DNA, the CDR3 is TGTGCCAGCAGTTTAGGGCTGGTTAGCCAGTACTTC. Translating it yields CASSLGLVSQYF.

This clone has only a few counts. The CDR3 sequence: CASSGPVLAFF. The CDR3 bases are TGTGCCAGCAGTGGACCGGTATTAGCTTTCTTT. The chain couples TRBV2 to TRBJ1-1, with D hard to call. Trimming removed 4 bases from V and 10 bases from J, with 10 bases in between. Looked up from germline, CDR1 is SNHLY and CDR2 is FYNNEI. The CDR3 is 11 amino acids. Filled out from reference TRBV2 and TRBJ1-1, the complete variable domain reads EPEVTQTPSHQVTQMGQEVILRCVPISNHLYFYWYRQILGQKVEFLVSFYNNEISEKSEIFDDQFSVERPDGSNFTLKIRSTKLEDSAMYFCASSGPVLAFFGQGTRLTVV.

The chain links TRBV3-1 (or the pseudogene TRBV3-2) to TRBJ2-7; the D gene is possibly TRBD1 (6 bases). Deletions cut 4 bases from V and 3 bases from J, with 10 bases between. The CDR3 covers 13 residues. Germline CDR1 and CDR2: LGHDT and YNNKEL (reference sequence). The CDR3 nucleotides read TGTGCCAGCAGCCGAGGCAGGGGCTACGAGCAGTACTTC. Encoded protein: CASSRGRGYEQYF.

The chain combines TRBV27 with TRBJ2-7; TRBD2 aligns across 14 bases. Per germline, CDR1 MNHEY and CDR2 SMNVEV (reference sequence). V dropped 6 bases and J dropped 3; count of bases not matched to a gene: 4. This CDR3 has 15 residues. This CDR3 reads CASRGLAGVYYEQYF. Here the CDR3 DNA reads TGTGCCAGCAGGGGACTAGCGGGAGTGTACTACGAGCAGTACTTC.

The chain carries TRBV4-1 and TRBJ2-3; possible D gene TRBD1, 5 bases. Germline CDR1 is MGHRA and CDR2 is YSYEKL. V was pared by 1 base and J by 4 bases, with 15 bases between. The CDR3 has 16 amino acids. DNA for the CDR3: TGCGCCAGCAGCCAAGTTGCAGGGAATCCCGCAGATACGCAGTATTTT. Translated: CASSQVAGNPADTQYF.

The gene calls are TRBV6-1 and TRBJ2-1; D may be TRBD1 (5 bases). Germline lookup yields CDR1 MNHNS and CDR2 SASEGT. The CDR3 length is 15 residues. Trimming left V 2 bases short and J 1 base short, with 9 bases between. The CDR3 sequence: CASSEWQGSYNEQFF. Here the CDR3 DNA reads TGTGCCAGCAGTGAATGGCAGGGTTCCTACAATGAGCAGTTCTTC.

This clone was seen more than once but under ten times. This chain uses TRBV11-2 with TRBJ2-1, with TRBD2 matching 10 bases. V dropped 1 base and J dropped 4; count of bases not matched to a gene: 13. The CDR3 has 19 residues. CDR1 is SGHAT, CDR2 FQNNGV, per germline. The CDR3 is CASSLVRLAGALLYNEQFF. The CDR3 region has the DNA TGTGCCAGCAGCTTAGTACGGCTAGCGGGGGCCCTGTTATACAATGAGCAGTTCTTC.

The J gene is TRBJ1-6, the V gene TRBV30, with D unclear. Germline V lookup: CDR1 GTSNPN, CDR2 SVGIG (reference sequence). CDR3 length: 16 amino acids. V lost 4 bases, J lost 8 bases, and 21 bases lay in between. As DNA, the CDR3 is TGTGCCTGGACCCTTGGGAGCACCCCACTCCATTCACCCCTCCACTTT. Amino acids: CAWTLGSTPLHSPLHF.

V and J are TRBV19 and TRBJ2-2; perhaps TRBD1 as D (5 bases). CDR1 and CDR2 from the germline V gene are LNHDA and SQIVND (reference sequence). CDR3 length equals 13 residues. V dropped 7 bases and J dropped 4 bases, with 10 bases sitting between them. The CDR3 here is CASTGAVTGELFF. The CDR3 coding sequence is TGTGCCAGTACTGGGGCAGTCACCGGGGAGCTGTTTTTT.

The chain uses TRBV30 and TRBJ2-2; D is undetermined. Germline loops: CDR1 GTSNPN, CDR2 SVGIG (reference sequence). CDR3 length: 15 residues. With 3 bases removed from V and 1 base from J, the gap between germline ends came to 12 bases. DNA of the CDR3: TGTGCCTGGAGCCTGGACCCCGTGAACACCGGGGAGCTGTTTTTT. Amino acid sequence: CAWSLDPVNTGELFF.

This chain connects TRBV28 to TRBJ1-5; 7 nucleotides match TRBD1. CDR3 length: 13 residues. In germline, CDR1 is MDHEN, CDR2 SYDVKM. V was clipped by 6 bases and J by 7 bases; unmatched bases: 6. CDR3 loop: CASSSDRVQPQHF. The CDR3 coding sequence is TGTGCCAGCAGCTCCGACAGGGTACAGCCCCAGCATTTT.

This clone was observed a few times. This chain uses TRBV4-2 with TRBJ2-3; D gene unclear. There are 15 residues in the CDR3. Trimming removed 0 bases at V and 2 bases at J, with 9 bases between. Germline loops: CDR1 LGHNA, CDR2 YNFKEQ. Here the CDR3 reads CASSQDRRITDTQYF. As DNA, the CDR3 is TGTGCCAGCAGCCAAGATAGGCGAATCACAGATACGCAGTATTTT.

The chain recombines TRBV5-1 with TRBJ1-6; D is perhaps TRBD1 (6 bases). V lost 4 bases and J lost 5, with 13 bases in between. Germline assignment: CDR1 SGHRS and CDR2 YFSETQ. The CDR3 is made up of 15 amino acids. CDR3 in amino acids: CASSLTGHNNSPLHF. CDR3 coding DNA: TGCGCCAGCAGCCTAACGGGACACAATAATTCACCCCTCCACTTT. The variable domain in full, completed from reference TRBV5-1 and TRBJ1-6, reads KAGVTQTPRYLIKTRGQQVTLSCSPISGHRSVSWYQQTPGQGLQFLFEYFSETQRNKGNFPGRFSGRQFSNSRSEMNVSTLELGDSALYLCASSLTGHNNSPLHFGNGTRLTVT.

J is TRBJ2-7 and V is TRBV7-9, with TRBD2 as a possible D gene (5 bases). Trimming took off 5 bases at V and 0 bases at J, with 8 bases between the two ends. This CDR3 is 13 amino acids long. Germline V CDR1 and CDR2: SEHNR, FQNEAQ (reference sequence). In DNA, the CDR3 is TGTGCCAGCAGCCCGGAGGACTCCTACGAGCAGTACTTC. This sequence encodes CASSPEDSYEQYF.

The rearrangement uses TRBV6-5 and TRBJ2-7; 9 nucleotides agree with TRBD1. The CDR3 spans 14 residues. Losses at the gene ends were 2 bases for V and 5 bases for J; bases not matched to a gene: 4. Germline V gene lookup returns CDR1 MNHEY and CDR2 SVGAGI. CDR3 bases: TGTGCCAGCAGTTACATGAGACAGGGGGACGAGCAGTACTTC. Residues: CASSYMRQGDEQYF.

The chain is built from TRBV6-5 and TRBJ2-7; 7 bases fit TRBD1. CDR1 MNHEY and CDR2 SVGAGI come from the germline V gene. Trimming removed 6 bases from V and 2 bases from J; junction bases left unmatched: 10. The CDR3 has 15 residues. CDR3 coding DNA: TGTGCCAGCAGGCCGTTCGGACAGGTGGCCTACGAGCAGTACTTC. Translating gives CASRPFGQVAYEQYF.

The chain links TRBV24-1 to TRBJ2-1; D is unclear. V lost 1 base to trimming and J lost 12 bases, with 12 bases between them. In germline, CDR1 is KGHDR, CDR2 SFDVKD. The CDR3 totals 13 residues. The CDR3 DNA reads as TGTGCCACCAGTGATTTAAGTTCTCCGGCGCAGTTCTTC. It encodes CATSDLSSPAQFF.

V is TRBV6-5 and J is TRBJ2-7, with 7 bases that match TRBD1. Germline CDR1 and CDR2: MNHEY and SVGAGI. This CDR3 comprises 13 residues. Trimming took 6 bases from V and 2 from J; bases not matched to a gene: 4. The CDR3 sequence: CASRPGQTYEQYF. CDR3 nucleotide sequence: TGTGCCAGCAGGCCGGGACAGACCTACGAGCAGTACTTC.

The chain combines TRBV5-1 with TRBJ1-2; no firm D call. V was shortened by 0 bases and J by 9 bases, with 15 bases between the two germline ends. This CDR3 spans 14 amino acids. CDR1 SGHRS and CDR2 YFSETQ come from the germline V gene. This CDR3 is CASSLGSQTESYTF. As DNA, the CDR3 is TGCGCCAGCAGCTTGGGTAGCCAGACGGAAAGCTACACCTTC.

The genes are TRBV4-1 and TRBJ2-7; D ambiguous. CDR3 size: 15 residues. From germline, CDR1 is MGHRA and CDR2 YSYEKL. V was shortened by 0 bases and J by 7 bases, with 16 bases between the two germline ends. CDR3 sequence reads: CASSQETGPGREQYF. The CDR3 region has the DNA TGCGCCAGCAGCCAAGAAACCGGCCCTGGGCGGGAGCAGTACTTC.